The 8 T cell receptor beta chains presented below share a single source sample, sequenced in a study of blood T cell repertoires in COVID-19. Data came from immunoSEQ multiplex PCR; TCRdb stores just in-frame clones and leaves some out. The data hold about 240,000 clones, with roughly 87% observed a single time. Sequenced material: PBMCs or T cells enriched from blood (not recorded which). Receptor source: a woman in her 30s with acute COVID-19.

The chain uses TRBV4-3 and TRBJ1-2; D is unresolved. V shed 1 base and J shed 6 bases, with 15 bases lying between them. The CDR3 extends over 15 amino acids. Germline loops: CDR1 LGHNA, CDR2 YSLEER. CDR3 sequence (DNA): TGCGCCAGCAGCCAAGGAAGGCCGGGTTGGGATGGCTACACCTTC. Its translation is CASSQGRPGWDGYTF.

Details on this clone: The junction and the germline gene differ at one end; a read error may be behind it. The chain employs TRBV6-1 and TRBJ1-1, with TRBD1 matching over 7 bases. The CDR3 consists of 13 residues. Germline CDR1 reads MNHNS; CDR2 reads SASEGT. The CDR3 sequence is CASSEGTDTEAFF. The CDR3 nucleotides read TGTGCCAGCAGCGAAGGGACAGACACTGAAGCTTTCTTT.

This sequence joins TRBV27 and TRBJ2-7; D may be TRBD2 (5 bases). Germline values: CDR1 MNHEY, CDR2 SMNVEV (reference sequence). There are 13 residues in the CDR3. The V end lost 4 bases, the J end lost 3 bases, and 10 bases lay between the germline ends. The CDR3: CASSYGNYYEQYF. In nucleotides, the CDR3 is TGTGCCAGCAGTTACGGGAATTACTACGAGCAGTACTTC.

This sequence joins TRBV7-8 and TRBJ2-7; D is ambiguous. CDR1 is SGHVS and CDR2 is FQNEAQ in the germline V gene. V was shortened by 4 bases and J by 4 bases, with 5 bases between the two germline ends. The CDR3 totals 11 residues. For the CDR3, the DNA is TGTGCCAGCAGCTCCAATTACGAGCAGTACTTC. Translated, it gives CASSSNYEQYF.

The rearrangement joins TRBV5-5 to TRBJ1-5, with D possibly being TRBD1 (6 bases). Trimming cost V 2 bases and J 5 bases, with 17 bases left between them. Germline V gene data show CDR1 as SGHKS and CDR2 as YYEKEE (reference sequence). There are 16 residues in the CDR3. CDR3 bases: TGTGCCAGCAGCTTCCTCCCGGGACAAAGGGATCAGCCCCAGCATTTT. Its translation is CASSFLPGQRDQPQHF.

The genes are TRBV18 and TRBJ1-1; the D gene is possibly TRBD1 (5 bases). The CDR3 covers 16 residues. Germline V gene sequence: CDR1 KGHSH, CDR2 LQKENI. Trimming shortened V by 1 base and J by 0 bases, and 12 bases separated the two germline ends. CDR3 sequence (DNA): TGTGCCAGCTCACCACAGGGAGGGACGATGAACACTGAAGCTTTCTTT. Its protein is CASSPQGGTMNTEAFF. Based on the CDR3 plus reference TRBV18 and TRBJ1-1, the full variable domain is NAGVMQNPRHLVRRRGQEARLRCSPMKGHSHVYWYRQLPEEGLKFMVYLQKENIIDESGMPKERFSAEFPKEGPSILRIQQVVRGDSAAYFCASSPQGGTMNTEAFFGQGTRLTVV.

This rearrangement joins TRBV4-3 to TRBJ2-1, with D possibly matching TRBD1 (5 bases). Germline V lookup: CDR1 LGHNA, CDR2 YSLEER. This CDR3 is built from 13 residues. The ends were cut back, 2 bases at V and 4 bases at J, with 6 bases in the middle. For the CDR3, the DNA is TGCGCCAGCAGCCAACACAGGTACAATGAGCAGTTCTTC. It yields the protein CASSQHRYNEQFF.

The V gene is TRBV11-2, the J gene TRBJ2-3, with a possible D match to TRBD2 (6 bases). Germline V CDR1 and CDR2: SGHAT, FQNNGV. CDR3 length: 15 amino acids. Trimming took off 4 bases at V and 5 bases at J, with 16 bases between the two ends. The CDR3 nucleotides are TGTGCCAGCAGCTCTATCGGGACTCGGGAAGATACGCAGTATTTT. It is translated as CASSSIGTREDTQYF.